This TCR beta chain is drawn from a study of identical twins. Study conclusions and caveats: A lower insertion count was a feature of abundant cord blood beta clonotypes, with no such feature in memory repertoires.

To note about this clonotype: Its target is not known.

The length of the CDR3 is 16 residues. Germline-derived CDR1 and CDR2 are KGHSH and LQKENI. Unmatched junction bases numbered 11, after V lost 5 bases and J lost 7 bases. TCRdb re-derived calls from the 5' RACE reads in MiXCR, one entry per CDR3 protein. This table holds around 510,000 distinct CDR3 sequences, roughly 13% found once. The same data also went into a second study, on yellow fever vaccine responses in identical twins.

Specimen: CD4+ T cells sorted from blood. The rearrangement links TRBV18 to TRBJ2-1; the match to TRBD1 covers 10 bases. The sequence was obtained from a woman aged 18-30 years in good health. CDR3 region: CASSTLTGGLGNEQFF. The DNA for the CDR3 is TGTGCCAGCTCAACCCTGACAGGGGGCTTAGGTAATGAGCAGTTCTTC. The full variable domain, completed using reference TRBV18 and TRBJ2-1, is NAGVMQNPRHLVRRRGQEARLRCSPMKGHSHVYWYRQLPEEGLKFMVYLQKENIIDESGMPKERFSAEFPKEGPSILRIQQVVRGDSAAYFCASSTLTGGLGNEQFFGPGTRLTVL.